This TCR beta chain originates from a study of T cells in Graves' hyperthyroidism and ophthalmopathy. Amplification of TCR beta CDR3 regions used RNA as the template. TCR CDR3 underwent first-round RT-PCR with the HTBI primer set. Each CDR3 protein is one row after TCRdb ran MiXCR on the multiplex PCR reads. The data contain almost 350,000 distinct CDR3 sequences, around a sixth of them singletons. This clonotype was observed at least ten times. The antigen is unknown. Study-wide findings and caveats: Most clonotypes expanded in thyroid above 0.001 were likewise present in blood.

The CDR3 contains 14 residues. Germline lookup yields CDR1 MDHEN and CDR2 SYDVKM. The V and J ends lost 8 bases and 4 bases, in that order; junction bases with no gene match: 7. The receptor was isolated from a woman between 40 and 55 years old with Graves' ophthalmopathy. The rearrangement links TRBV28 to TRBJ2-2; 7 bases line up with TRBD2. Source material: blood. The CDR3, as DNA: TGTGCCAGCGGACGACTAGCTGCCACCGGGGAGCTGTTTTTT. This translates into CASGRLAATGELFF.